The 8 T cell receptor beta chains listed next were all sequenced from one sample in a study of persistence of HIV-infected CD4 T cells. The libraries were made with immunoSEQ version 4 in survey mode. The repertoire was sequenced with immunoSEQ multiplex PCR; TCRdb's copy has only in-frame clones and lacks some. In the table there are about 51,000 clones, approximately 90% of which are singletons. No antigen is known for these receptors. Cells were stimulated nonspecifically with anti-CD3/anti-CD28 magnetic beads. Sorting selected CD4+ T cells upregulating both CD40 ligand and CD69. This sample comprised CD4+ T cells sorted from PBMCs after roughly 17-hour stimulation, obtained from a patient who received antiretroviral therapy. The receptors were sampled from an adult woman with HIV who was CMV-seropositive.

The rearrangement uses TRBV5-1 and TRBJ1-1; D not resolved. V lost 6 bases, J lost 1 base, and 13 bases lay in between. CDR1 and CDR2 from the germline V gene are SGHRS and YFSETQ. The CDR3 extends over 14 amino acids. CDR3 protein: CASTMTGKNTEAFF. CDR3 coding DNA: TGCGCCAGCACAATGACTGGTAAGAACACTGAAGCTTTCTTT.

This clone was seen just once. This chain links TRBV19 with TRBJ2-1, with no clear D. The germline V gene has CDR1 LNHDA and CDR2 SQIVND (reference sequence). Trimming removed 5 bases at V and 0 bases at J, with 11 bases between. This CDR3 has 15 amino acids. The CDR3 DNA reads TGTGCCAGTAGTCGTGAACTTGTCTCCTACAATGAGCAGTTCTTC. Amino acid sequence: CASSRELVSYNEQFF.

The genes are TRBV19 and TRBJ1-1, with a weak D call TRBD1 (5 bases). V was shortened by 6 bases and J by 0 bases, with 20 bases between the two germline ends. CDR1 is LNHDA, CDR2 SQIVND, per germline (reference sequence). The CDR3 has 17 amino acids. CDR3 sequence reads: CASSLFGTEQMNTEAFF. CDR3 bases: TGTGCCAGTAGCCTCTTCGGGACCGAACAGATGAACACTGAAGCTTTCTTT.

This clone was observed once. V and J are TRBV6-5 and TRBJ1-4; 7 nucleotides agree with TRBD1. This CDR3 is built from 15 residues. The germline CDR1 and CDR2 sequences are MNHEY and SVGAGI. J lost 8 bases, V lost 4 bases, and 10 bases had no gene match. CDR3 bases: TGTGCCAGCAGTTTAGAAGACAGGGTATGGGAAAAACTGTTTTTT. Translating it yields CASSLEDRVWEKLFF.

The chain links TRBV18 to TRBJ2-7; D is unresolved. CDR1 and CDR2 from the germline V gene are KGHSH and LQKENI. V was trimmed by 0 bases and J by 6 bases, leaving 6 bases between them. This CDR3 has 12 residues. CDR3 residues: CASSPPLGEQYF. In DNA form, the CDR3 reads TGTGCCAGCTCACCACCTCTCGGCGAGCAGTACTTC.

V usage is TRBV7-3 and J usage is TRBJ1-1, with D possibly TRBD1 on 6 matching bases. The germline V gene encodes CDR1 SGHTA and CDR2 FQGTGA. There are 14 residues in the CDR3. Trimming cost V 4 bases and J 6 bases, with 15 bases left between them. CDR3 nucleotides: TGTGCCAGCAGCTCCCTTGGTACAGGGTCTGAAGCTTTCTTT. It translates to CASSSLGTGSEAFF.

The genes are TRBV5-1 and TRBJ1-2; TRBD1 might be the D (5 bases). V was clipped by 0 bases and J by 2 bases, with 8 bases between them. This CDR3 region has 14 residues. Germline values: CDR1 SGHRS, CDR2 YFSETQ. In DNA, the CDR3 is TGCGCCAGCAGCTTGGGAGACAGAAACTATGGCTACACCTTC. The encoded protein is CASSLGDRNYGYTF.

This chain uses TRBV6-6 with TRBJ1-1, with D possibly being TRBD1 (5 bases). V shed 5 bases and J shed 4 bases, with 11 bases lying between them. CDR3 length: 13 residues. Per the germline V gene, CDR1 is MNHNY and CDR2 is SVGAGI (reference sequence). CDR3 sequence (DNA): TGTGCCAGCAGTCACGACAGCCTCACTGAAGCTTTCTTT. As protein: CASSHDSLTEAFF.